A selection of T cell receptor beta chains follows, all from one sample in a study of T-cell memory formation after mild COVID-19. One entry per CDR3 protein, called by TCRdb with MiXCR from the 5' RACE reads. Among 260,000 or so distinct CDR3 sequences listed, 16% were seen once. Sequencing input: PBMCs or a T cell subset sorted from them (not recorded which). The receptor set was obtained from a man aged 18 to 29 who had mild COVID-19 (a few samples of this study predate the infection). Cell type and time point are not known. The CDR3 runs from the conserved cysteine through the conserved F or W. A D gene is named only where the DNA matches it firmly. Expanded clones are given a class, and other clones once, few, many or no size at all.

TRBJ2-1	-	TRBV24-1	-	CATSDPTDGDNEQFF	TGTGCCACCAGTGATCCAACGGACGGCGACAATGAGCAGTTCTTC
TRBJ2-1	-	TRBV29-1	-	CSVEEVGDNEQFF	TGCAGCGTTGAAGAGGTAGGGGACAATGAGCAGTTCTTC
TRBJ1-2	-	TRBV7-2	-	CASSLEGGPNYGYTF	TGTGCCAGCAGCTTAGAAGGAGGGCCTAACTATGGCTACACCTTC
TRBJ1-5	TRBD1	TRBV6-1	few	CASSLTGRGQPQHF	TGTGCCAGCAGTCTGACAGGGAGAGGTCAGCCCCAGCATTTT
TRBJ1-2	-	TRBV18	few	CASSPPDNYGYTF	TGTGCCAGCTCACCACCCGACAACTATGGCTACACCTTC
TRBJ2-1	-	TRBV5-1	-	CASSPLDGGLINEQFF	TGCGCCAGCAGCCCCCTCGACGGGGGGCTTATCAATGAGCAGTTCTTC
TRBJ1-4	-	TRBV20-1	-	CSASRSGLTNEKLFF	TGCAGTGCTAGCCGTTCTGGCCTAACTAATGAAAAACTGTTTTTT
TRBJ1-5	-	TRBV15	-	CATSWLTGNNQPQHF	TGTGCCACCAGCTGGCTGACAGGAAACAATCAGCCCCAGCATTTT
TRBJ2-7	-	TRBV12-3/TRBV12-4	few	CASRRQGGNEQYF	TGTGCCAGCAGAAGACAGGGCGGGAACGAGCAGTACTTC
TRBJ2-2	-	TRBV7-2	-	CASSPPNGLKTGELFF	TGTGCCAGCAGCCCCCCTAACGGGTTGAAGACCGGGGAGCTGTTTTTT
TRBJ2-1	-	TRBV4-3	few	CASSQETGRNEQFF	TGCGCCAGCAGCCAAGAAACAGGTCGAAATGAGCAGTTCTTC
TRBJ2-3	-	TRBV7-6	many	CASSWADTQYF	TGTGCCAGCAGCTGGGCGGATACGCAGTATTTT
TRBJ1-2	TRBD1	TRBV6-5	-	CASSKLRDRGYGYTF	TGTGCCAGCAGTAAACTCCGGGACAGGGGCTATGGCTACACCTTC
TRBJ2-1	TRBD1	TRBV5-5	few	CASSLGPGQGFDEQFF	TGTGCCAGCAGCTTGGGTCCGGGACAGGGTTTCGATGAGCAGTTCTTC
TRBJ2-2	-	TRBV3-1	-	CASSGTTVNTGELFF	TGTGCCAGCAGCGGTACGACGGTTAACACCGGGGAGCTGTTTTTT
TRBJ2-1	-	TRBV7-9	-	CASSPRVQASSYNEQFF	TGTGCCAGCAGCCCTAGAGTCCAGGCCAGCTCCTACAATGAGCAGTTCTTC
TRBJ2-7	TRBD2	TRBV9	many	CASSIASGLPYEQYF	TGTGCCAGCAGCATCGCATCGGGACTACCCTACGAGCAGTACTTC
TRBJ1-1	-	TRBV11-1	-	CASSSRGPGAEAFF	TGTGCCAGCAGTTCCAGGGGCCCCGGGGCTGAAGCTTTCTTT
TRBJ2-3	-	TRBV20-1	-	CSASPGPRRTDTQYF	TGCAGTGCTTCCCCGGGACCCCGGAGAACAGATACGCAGTATTTT
TRBJ2-5	-	TRBV3-1	few	CASSPPWHGETQYF	TGTGCCAGCAGCCCCCCGTGGCACGGGGAGACCCAGTACTTC
TRBJ2-6	-	TRBV7-9	-	CASSLVRARPGANVLTF	TGTGCCAGCAGCTTGGTCAGGGCGCGACCTGGGGCCAACGTCCTGACTTTC
TRBJ1-2	TRBD1	TRBV11-2	few	CASRNTGGGYGYTF	TGTGCCAGCAGGAATACAGGGGGCGGCTATGGCTACACCTTC
TRBJ2-1	-	TRBV6-2/TRBV6-3	-	CASSWGDEQFF	TGTGCCAGCAGTTGGGGGGATGAGCAGTTCTTC
TRBJ2-3	-	TRBV6-1	many	CASNPLLTGTQTQYF	TGTGCCAGCAATCCACTACTTACAGGGACCCAGACGCAGTATTTT
TRBJ2-1	-	TRBV12-3/TRBV12-4	-	CASSLASGVGNEQFF	TGTGCCAGCAGTTTAGCCTCAGGGGTGGGGAATGAGCAGTTCTTC
TRBJ2-5	-	TRBV12-3/TRBV12-4	many	CASSLTGAETQYF	TGTGCCAGCAGTTTAACGGGGGCGGAGACCCAGTACTTC
TRBJ2-6	-	TRBV18	-	CASSPVQAGANVLTF	TGTGCCAGCTCTCCCGTTCAGGCTGGGGCCAACGTCCTGACTTTC
TRBJ1-5	TRBD1	TRBV5-1	few	CASKQGMGDQPQHF	TGCGCCAGCAAACAGGGGATGGGCGATCAGCCCCAGCATTTT
TRBJ1-5	-	TRBV12-3/TRBV12-4	-	CDSRVRSQGHQPQHF	TGTGACAGCAGGGTCAGGTCGCAAGGACATCAGCCCCAGCATTTT
TRBJ1-1	-	TRBV6-5	few	CASSYWTSGRINTEAFF	TGTGCCAGCAGTTACTGGACATCGGGCCGAATAAACACTGAAGCTTTCTTT
TRBJ1-1	TRBD1	TRBV6-6	few	CASSYDGDSRESGEAFF	TGTGCCAGCAGTTACGACGGGGACAGTAGGGAATCGGGTGAAGCTTTCTTT
TRBJ2-1	-	TRBV20-1	few	CSANPRVAASYNEQFF	TGCAGTGCTAACCCCCGTGTGGCAGCCTCCTACAATGAGCAGTTCTTC
TRBJ2-1	-	TRBV7-8	many	CASSLERWGNEQFF	TGTGCCAGCAGCTTAGAGAGATGGGGCAATGAGCAGTTCTTC
TRBJ2-7	-	TRBV3-1	-	CASSLHTTSKSSYEQYF	TGTGCCAGCAGCCTACATACTACTAGCAAGAGCTCCTACGAGCAGTACTTC
TRBJ1-3	TRBD1	TRBV6-5	-	CASSRQGAFAGNTIYF	TGTGCCAGCAGCCGACAGGGGGCTTTTGCTGGAAACACCATATATTTT
TRBJ2-5	TRBD1	TRBV6-5	-	CASSRQGARETQYF	TGTGCCAGCAGCAGACAGGGGGCGAGGGAGACCCAGTACTTC
TRBJ2-3	-	TRBV25-1	few	CASSELDGEEVPGTQYF	TGTGCCAGCAGTGAACTGGACGGGGAGGAGGTCCCAGGTACGCAGTATTTT
TRBJ2-3	-	TRBV7-2	few	CASIFLVGGTDTQYF	TGTGCCAGCATCTTCCTAGTCGGGGGCACAGATACGCAGTATTTT
TRBJ1-1	-	TRBV11-2	-	CASSLHGNWAGTEAFF	TGTGCCAGCAGCTTACACGGGAATTGGGCGGGAACTGAAGCTTTCTTT
TRBJ1-1	-	TRBV5-1	-	CASRPQGFGAEAFF	TGCGCCAGCAGACCACAGGGCTTCGGGGCTGAAGCTTTCTTT
TRBJ2-5	-	TRBV24-1	-	CATSDARVSETQYF	TGTGCCACCAGTGATGCCAGGGTTTCAGAGACCCAGTACTTC
TRBJ2-7	TRBD1	TRBV7-9	few	CASSRQGSSYEQYF	TGTGCCAGCAGCCGACAGGGAAGCTCCTACGAGCAGTACTTC
TRBJ2-2	-	TRBV18	few	CASSPSNSGELFF	TGTGCCAGCTCACCAAGCAACAGCGGGGAGCTGTTTTTT
TRBJ2-3	-	TRBV7-6	many	CASSFQVVTDTQYF	TGTGCCAGCAGCTTTCAGGTTGTCACAGATACGCAGTATTTT
TRBJ1-3	-	TRBV7-8	-	CASSPNMLSSGNTIYF	TGTGCCAGCAGCCCCAACATGTTGTCCTCTGGAAACACCATATATTTT
TRBJ2-5	-	TRBV7-9	-	CASSLQDQETQYF	TGTGCCAGCAGCTTACAGGACCAAGAGACCCAGTACTTC
TRBJ2-2	-	TRBV19	-	CATSQVGGVAGELFF	TGTGCCACCTCGCAGGTTGGAGGGGTCGCCGGGGAGCTGTTTTTT
TRBJ1-2	-	TRBV12-3/TRBV12-4	many	CASLTGSYGYTF	TGTGCCAGCCTCACAGGCTCCTATGGCTACACCTTC
TRBJ2-2	-	TRBV5-1	-	CASIQEAGAGELFF	TGCGCCTCGATCCAGGAGGCCGGGGCCGGGGAGCTGTTTTTT
TRBJ1-6	-	TRBV7-2	few	CASSLALRNSPLHF	TGTGCCAGCAGCTTAGCACTAAGGAATTCACCCCTCCACTTT
TRBJ2-3	-	TRBV2	many	CASSPFIEVLSTDTQYF	TGTGCCAGCAGTCCCTTTATCGAAGTATTGAGCACAGATACGCAGTATTTT
TRBJ2-3	TRBD2	TRBV6-5	few	CASSNTVLAGGAQDTQYF	TGTGCCAGCAGTAACACCGTCCTAGCGGGGGGGGCCCAAGATACGCAGTATTTT